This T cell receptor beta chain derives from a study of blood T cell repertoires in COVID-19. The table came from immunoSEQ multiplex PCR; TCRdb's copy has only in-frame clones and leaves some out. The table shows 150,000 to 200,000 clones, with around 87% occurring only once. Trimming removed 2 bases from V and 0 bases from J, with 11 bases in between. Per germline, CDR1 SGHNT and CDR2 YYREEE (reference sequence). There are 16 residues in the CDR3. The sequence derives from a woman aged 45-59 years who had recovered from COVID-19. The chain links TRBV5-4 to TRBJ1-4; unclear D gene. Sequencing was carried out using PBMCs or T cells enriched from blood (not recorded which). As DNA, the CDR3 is TGTGCCAGCAGCTTTCGGAGGACTGCAACTAATGAAAAACTGTTTTTT. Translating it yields CASSFRRTATNEKLFF.